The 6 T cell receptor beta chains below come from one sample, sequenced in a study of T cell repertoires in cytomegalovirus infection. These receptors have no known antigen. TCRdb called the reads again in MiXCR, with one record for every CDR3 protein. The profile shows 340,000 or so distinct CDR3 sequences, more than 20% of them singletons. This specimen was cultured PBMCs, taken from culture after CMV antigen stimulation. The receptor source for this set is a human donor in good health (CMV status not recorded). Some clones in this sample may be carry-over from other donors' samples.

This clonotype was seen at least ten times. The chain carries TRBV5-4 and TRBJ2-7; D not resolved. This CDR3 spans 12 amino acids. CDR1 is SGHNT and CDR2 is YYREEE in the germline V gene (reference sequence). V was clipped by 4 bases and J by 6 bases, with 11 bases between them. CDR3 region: CASSRHGTEQYV. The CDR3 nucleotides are TGTGCCAGCAGCCGCCACGGCACCGAGCAGTACGTC.

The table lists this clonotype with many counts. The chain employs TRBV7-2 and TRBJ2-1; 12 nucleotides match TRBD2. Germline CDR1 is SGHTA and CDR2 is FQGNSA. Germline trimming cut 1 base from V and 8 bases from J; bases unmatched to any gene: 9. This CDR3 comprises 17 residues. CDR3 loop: CASSLVASGRAIDEQFF. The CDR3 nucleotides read TGTGCCAGCAGCTTAGTTGCTAGCGGGAGGGCCATTGATGAGCAGTTCTTC.

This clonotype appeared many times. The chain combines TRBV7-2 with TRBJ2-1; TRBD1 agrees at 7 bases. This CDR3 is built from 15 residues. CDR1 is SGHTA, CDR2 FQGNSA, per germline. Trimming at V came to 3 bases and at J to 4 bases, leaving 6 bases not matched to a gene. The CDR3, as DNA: TGTGCCAGCAGCTTGGGGACAGCGCCATACAATGAGCAGTTCTTC. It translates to CASSLGTAPYNEQFF.

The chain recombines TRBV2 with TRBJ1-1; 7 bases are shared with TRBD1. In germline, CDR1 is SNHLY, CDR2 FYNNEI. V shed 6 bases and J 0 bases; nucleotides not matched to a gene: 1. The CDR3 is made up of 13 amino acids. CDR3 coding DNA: TGTGCCAGCAGAGGGGGCCTGAACACTGAAGCTTTCTTT. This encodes CASRGGLNTEAFF.

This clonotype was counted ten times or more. The DNA of the CDR3 is TGTGCCAGCAGCTTTTCAACCTACTCCTACAATGAGCAGTTCTTC. Encoded protein: CASSFSTYSYNEQFF. V is TRBV7-2 and J is TRBJ2-1; D is undetermined. The V gene lost 3 bases and the J gene lost 0 bases, with 9 bases spanning the gap. The CDR3 consists of 15 residues. CDR1 SGHTA and CDR2 FQGNSA come from the germline V gene. Combining the CDR3 with reference TRBV7-2 and TRBJ2-1 gives the whole variable domain GAGVSQSPSNKVTEKGKDVELRCDPISGHTALYWYRQSLGQGLEFLIYFQGNSAPDKSGLPSDRFSAERTGGSVSTLTIQRTQQEDSAVYLCASSFSTYSYNEQFFGPGTRLTVL.

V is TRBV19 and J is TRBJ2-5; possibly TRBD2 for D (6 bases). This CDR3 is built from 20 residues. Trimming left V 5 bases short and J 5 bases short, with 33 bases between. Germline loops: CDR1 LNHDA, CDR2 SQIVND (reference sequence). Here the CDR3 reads CASSLSPRRESGQPRETQYF. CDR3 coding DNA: TGTGCCAGTAGTCTTAGTCCTCGCCGGGAGAGCGGCCAACCAAGGGAGACCCAGTACTTC.